The 32 T cell receptor beta chains below come from one sample, sequenced in a study of glioma-infiltrating T cells after dendritic cell vaccination. The time point is: after dendritic cell vaccination, including at tumor progression/relapse. TCRdb's table, derived via immunoSEQ multiplex PCR, lists solely in-frame clones and lacks some. The data hold about 90,000 clones, with about four fifths observed a single time. The specimen was blood, collected after dendritic cell vaccination. The receptors derive from a human donor with glioblastoma.

The V and J genes are TRBV19 and TRBJ1-5; a possible D gene is TRBD1 (6 bases). Germline V lookup: CDR1 LNHDA, CDR2 SQIVND (reference sequence). This CDR3 contains 18 residues. V gave up 10 bases and J gave up 0 bases, with 25 bases separating them. The CDR3 nucleotides read TGTGCCACCCGGAACGTTGGGACACAAAACGATAGCAATCAGCCCCAGCATTTT. It yields the protein CATRNVGTQNDSNQPQHF.

Only one count was recorded for this clone. This sequence joins TRBV10-2 and TRBJ2-2; D is unresolved. Germline V CDR1 and CDR2: WSHSY, SAAADI. The CDR3 has 14 amino acids. V was clipped by 2 bases and J by 5 bases, with 9 bases between them. The CDR3 bases are TGCGCCAGCAGTGAGCCACCCCGGACCGGGGAGCTGTTTTTT. Its translation is CASSEPPRTGELFF.

This chain connects TRBV9 to TRBJ2-3; weak D call: TRBD2 (5 bases). V was trimmed by 0 bases and J by 5 bases, leaving 13 bases between them. Germline V gene data show CDR1 as SGDLS and CDR2 as YYNGEE. The CDR3 spans 15 residues. The CDR3 loop is CASSVVSSFGDTQYF. CDR3 DNA sequence: TGTGCCAGCAGCGTAGTTTCTAGCTTCGGAGATACGCAGTATTTT.

This chain links TRBV2 with TRBJ1-1, with TRBD1 identical over 7 bases. The CDR3 covers 14 residues. CDR1 is SNHLY and CDR2 is FYNNEI in the germline V gene. Trimming removed 5 bases from V and 1 base from J; junction bases left unmatched: 4. CDR3 bases: TGTGCCAGCAGTTACCAGGGGGGGAACACTGAAGCTTTCTTT. As protein: CASSYQGGNTEAFF.

The chain recombines TRBV30 with TRBJ1-1; the D is unclear. With 0 bases removed from V and 1 base from J, the gap between germline ends came to 6 bases. This CDR3 contains 13 residues. The germline gives CDR1 GTSNPN, CDR2 SVGIG (reference sequence). Here the CDR3 DNA reads TGTGCCTGGAGTGTTGGGCGGAACACTGAAGCTTTCTTT. Protein sequence: CAWSVGRNTEAFF.

The chain recombines TRBV6-5 with TRBJ1-6; no definite D call. This CDR3 contains 15 residues. V was trimmed by 4 bases and J by 10 bases, leaving 17 bases between them. Germline V gene data show CDR1 as MNHEY and CDR2 as SVGAGI. CDR3 sequence: CASSLWTPKNSPLHF. CDR3 nucleotide sequence: TGTGCCAGCAGTTTATGGACTCCGAAGAACTCACCCCTCCACTTT.

J is TRBJ2-2 and V is TRBV4-1; 9 bases align to TRBD2. The germline CDR1 and CDR2 sequences are MGHRA and YSYEKL. V shed 5 bases and J 5 bases; nucleotides not matched to a gene: 12. CDR3 length equals 17 residues. CDR3 DNA sequence: TGCGCCAGCAGCGCCGGGACTAGCAATCGAGGAACCGGGGAGCTGTTTTTT. This codes for CASSAGTSNRGTGELFF.

The chain employs TRBV6-6 and TRBJ1-5; 10 nucleotides agree with TRBD1. V was pared by 2 bases and J by 6 bases, with 4 bases of the junction left unmatched. The CDR3 contains 15 residues. Germline CDR1 MNHNY, CDR2 SVGAGI (reference sequence). The CDR3 loop is CASSYGTGVVQPQHF. CDR3 nucleotides: TGTGCCAGCAGTTACGGGACAGGGGTGGTTCAGCCCCAGCATTTT.

The rearrangement uses TRBV29-1 and TRBJ1-2, with 8 bases identical to TRBD1. The CDR3 extends over 13 amino acids. J lost 8 bases, V lost 7 bases, and 12 bases had no gene match. Germline V gene data show CDR1 as SQVTM and CDR2 as ANQGSEA. The CDR3: CSADATGVGGYTF. The CDR3 region has the DNA TGCAGCGCCGACGCGACAGGGGTGGGAGGCTACACCTTC.

This chain joins TRBV2 and TRBJ2-1; 10 bases are a match to TRBD1. Germline CDR1 reads SNHLY; CDR2 reads FYNNEI. CDR3 length: 15 amino acids. J was trimmed by 8 bases and V by 2 bases; bases with no gene match: 6. CDR3 DNA: TGTGCCAGCAGTGAACCCGGGACAGGGGAATATGAGCAGTTCTTC. Translating gives CASSEPGTGEYEQFF.

The chain carries TRBV5-4 and TRBJ1-1, with TRBD1 matching over 10 bases. The CDR3 totals 17 residues. With 4 bases clipped from V and 5 bases from J, the junction kept 14 bases outside the gene matches. Germline CDR1 reads SGHNT; CDR2 reads YYREEE (reference sequence). The CDR3, as DNA: TGTGCCAGCAGCGCACCGGGACAGGGGAGACGAGGGACTGAAGCTTTCTTT. This encodes CASSAPGQGRRGTEAFF.

J is TRBJ2-1 and V is TRBV7-3, with 13 bases fitting TRBD2. V lost 5 bases, J lost 4 bases, and 8 bases stayed unmatched. CDR3 length: 17 amino acids. In germline, CDR1 is SGHTA, CDR2 FQGTGA. CDR3 protein: CASSRGTSGEIYNEQFF. CDR3 coding DNA: TGTGCCAGCAGCCGGGGGACTAGCGGGGAGATTTACAATGAGCAGTTCTTC.

The chain recombines TRBV10-3 with TRBJ2-2, with 8 bases lining up with TRBD1. With 6 bases clipped from V and 2 bases from J, the junction kept 14 bases outside the gene matches. This CDR3 has 18 residues. Germline assignment: CDR1 ENHRY and CDR2 SYGVKD. CDR3: CAIRGSYLDRENTGELFF. The CDR3 nucleotides are TGTGCCATCAGGGGGTCGTATCTGGACAGGGAAAACACCGGGGAGCTGTTTTTT.

CDR3 bases: TGTGCCAGCAGTTTCACGAGTTTCGGTGAAGCTTTCTTT. This sequence encodes CASSFTSFGEAFF. The chain links TRBV7-9 to TRBJ1-1; D remains unclear. This CDR3 comprises 13 residues. The ends were cut back, 6 bases at V and 7 bases at J, with 15 bases in the middle. Germline-derived CDR1 and CDR2 are SEHNR and FQNEAQ (reference sequence).

This clone was observed a handful of times. This chain connects TRBV4-3 to TRBJ1-4; possibly TRBD1 for D (5 bases). The CDR3 spans 15 residues. Trimming left V 0 bases short and J 5 bases short, with 10 bases between. The germline V gene has CDR1 LGHNA and CDR2 YSLEER. In DNA form, the CDR3 reads TGCGCCAGCAGCCAAGACGGGACTGTGAATGAAAAACTGTTTTTT. Translation gives CASSQDGTVNEKLFF.

V gene TRBV5-4 combines with J gene TRBJ2-7; D might be TRBD1 (6 bases). Germline V CDR1 and CDR2: SGHNT, YYREEE (reference sequence). The CDR3 is 14 residues long. V lost 2 bases and J lost 1, with 10 bases in between. The CDR3 here is CASSLQGVSYEQYF. As DNA, the CDR3 is TGTGCCAGCAGCTTACAGGGTGTTTCCTACGAGCAGTACTTC.

V and J are TRBV7-9 and TRBJ2-3; a weak D match, TRBD1 (5 bases). Trimming left V 5 bases short and J 6 bases short, with 18 bases between. Per germline, CDR1 SEHNR and CDR2 FQNEAQ (reference sequence). The CDR3 is 15 residues long. DNA for the CDR3: TGTGCCAGCAGCCAAGGACACCTACCACCCGATACGCAGTATTTT. This encodes CASSQGHLPPDTQYF.

This chain uses TRBV20-1 with TRBJ2-1; D may be TRBD1 (8 bases). Germline assignment: CDR1 DFQATT and CDR2 SNEGSKA (reference sequence). The CDR3 extends over 11 amino acids. The V gene lost 4 bases and the J gene lost 9 bases, with 10 bases spanning the gap. This chain's CDR3 is CSANRGGEQFF. In DNA, the CDR3 is TGCAGTGCTAACAGGGGGGGTGAGCAGTTCTTC.

The chain is built from TRBV27 and TRBJ1-1, with D possibly being TRBD1 (5 bases). V dropped 1 base and J dropped 1 base, with 16 bases sitting between them. The CDR3 extends over 17 amino acids. Germline V CDR1 and CDR2: MNHEY, SMNVEV (reference sequence). The DNA of the CDR3 is TGTGCCAGCAGTTTATATATGGGGAGGGGAGCGAACACTGAAGCTTTCTTT. Its translation is CASSLYMGRGANTEAFF.

This clone appeared a few times. With a far larger clone one base away, a read error is the likely cause. The chain combines TRBV27 with TRBJ1-1, with D possibly TRBD1 on 6 matching bases. V was cut by 6 bases and J by 6 bases, with 11 bases left in between. Germline V gene data show CDR1 as MNHEY and CDR2 as SMNVEV (reference sequence). This CDR3 spans 12 amino acids. CDR3 nucleotide sequence: TGTGCCAGCAGCCTGGACAGTCCTGAAGCTTTCTTT. Translated: CASSLDSPEAFF.

The chain couples TRBV7-3 to TRBJ1-1; D unclear. Looked up from germline, CDR1 is SGHTA and CDR2 is FQGTGA. The CDR3 is made up of 13 amino acids. Trimming removed 1 base at V and 1 base at J, with 4 bases between. The CDR3 reads CASSLIKNTEAFF. CDR3 nucleotide sequence: TGTGCCAGCAGCTTAATTAAGAACACTGAAGCTTTCTTT.

The chain has TRBV7-8 and TRBJ1-2; no reliable D call. Per germline, CDR1 SGHVS and CDR2 FQNEAQ. The CDR3 totals 13 residues. Trimming cost V 3 bases and J 2 bases, with 7 bases left between them. CDR3 loop: CASSFGGNYGYTF. Here the CDR3 DNA reads TGTGCCAGCAGCTTCGGAGGCAACTATGGCTACACCTTC.

J is TRBJ1-5 and V is TRBV7-2, with TRBD1 as a possible D gene (6 bases). V was trimmed by 3 bases and J by 5 bases, leaving 11 bases between them. Germline V gene lookup returns CDR1 SGHTA and CDR2 FQGNSA. The length of the CDR3 is 14 residues. This chain's CDR3 is CASSLDSTYQPQHF. CDR3 nucleotide sequence: TGTGCCAGCAGCTTGGACAGTACGTATCAGCCCCAGCATTTT.

The chain carries TRBV6-4 and TRBJ1-1; 8 positions agree with TRBD1. Looked up from germline, CDR1 is MRHNA and CDR2 is SNTAGT. The CDR3 spans 15 residues. V lost 3 bases, J lost 1 base, and 4 bases stayed unmatched. CDR3 sequence reads: CASSEGGTGNTEAFF. In nucleotides, the CDR3 is TGTGCCAGCAGTGAGGGCGGGACAGGGAACACTGAAGCTTTCTTT.

This clone was recorded once. The gene calls are TRBV27 and TRBJ2-7; TRBD1 matches 8 bases. There are 16 residues in the CDR3. The junction had 11 bases not matched to a gene; V was cut back by 2 bases and J by 5 bases. The germline V gene has CDR1 MNHEY and CDR2 SMNVEV (reference sequence). Here the CDR3 DNA reads TGTGCCAGCAGTTTAGTCTTGTCGTCAGGGGGCGACGAGCAGTACTTC. This codes for CASSLVLSSGGDEQYF.

J is TRBJ1-5 and V is TRBV5-1; D not resolved. Germline CDR1 and CDR2: SGHRS and YFSETQ. V gave up 0 bases and J gave up 7 bases, with 11 bases separating them. CDR3 size: 14 residues. The CDR3 spells CASSLDPTRQPQHF. CDR3 coding DNA: TGCGCCAGCAGCTTGGATCCGACGAGGCAGCCCCAGCATTTT. Looking up the rest from reference TRBV5-1 and TRBJ1-5 gives the full variable domain: KAGVTQTPRYLIKTRGQQVTLSCSPISGHRSVSWYQQTPGQGLQFLFEYFSETQRNKGNFPGRFSGRQFSNSRSEMNVSTLELGDSALYLCASSLDPTRQPQHFGDGTRLSIL.

This chain joins TRBV7-6 and TRBJ2-5; weak D call: TRBD1 (5 bases). From germline, CDR1 is SGHVS and CDR2 FNYEAQ. CDR3 size: 16 residues. The V end lost 1 base, the J end lost 4 bases, and 16 bases lay between the germline ends. CDR3: CASSLGLRGARETQYF. In nucleotides, the CDR3 is TGTGCCAGCAGCTTAGGTCTTAGGGGTGCGAGAGAGACCCAGTACTTC.

The sample holds a few counts of this clone. The chain recombines TRBV4-3 with TRBJ1-4; TRBD1 is a possible D gene (5 bases). Trimming left V 0 bases short and J 8 bases short, with 16 bases between. CDR1 and CDR2 from the germline V gene are LGHNA and YSLEER. This CDR3 is 16 amino acids long. This CDR3 reads CASSQDVGAWKEKLFF. CDR3 in DNA: TGCGCCAGCAGCCAAGATGTAGGGGCTTGGAAAGAAAAACTGTTTTTT.

The rearrangement uses TRBV7-4 and TRBJ2-3; D unresolved. The CDR3 runs 16 residues. CDR1 is SGHVT and CDR2 is SQSDAQ in the germline V gene. Trimming cost V 3 bases and J 2 bases, with 15 bases left between them. This chain's CDR3 is CASSFSAAEYTDTQYF. The CDR3 DNA reads as TGTGCCAGCAGCTTCTCGGCGGCGGAATACACAGATACGCAGTATTTT. Together with reference TRBV7-4 and TRBJ2-3, the CDR3 gives the full variable domain: GAGVSQSPRYKVAKRGRDVALRCDSISGHVTLYWYRQTLGQGSEVLTYSQSDAQRDKSGRPSGRFSAERPERSVSTLKIQRTEQGDSAVYLCASSFSAAEYTDTQYFGPGTRLTVL.

This chain connects TRBV19 to TRBJ1-2; possibly TRBD1 for D (5 bases). The V end was cut by 3 bases, the J end by 3 bases, with 8 bases between. This CDR3 spans 13 amino acids. CDR1 and CDR2 from the germline V gene are LNHDA and SQIVND (reference sequence). CDR3 residues: CASSMGLDYGYTF. The CDR3 region has the DNA TGTGCCAGTAGTATGGGGCTGGACTATGGCTACACCTTC. Complete variable domain (other parts from reference TRBV19 and TRBJ1-2): DGGITQSPKYLFRKEGQNVTLSCEQNLNHDAMYWYRQDPGQGLRLIYYSQIVNDFQKGDIAEGYSVSREKKESFPLTVTSAQKNPTAFYLCASSMGLDYGYTFGSGTRLTVV.

The chain is built from TRBV27 and TRBJ1-2; the D gene is possibly TRBD1 (6 bases). The CDR3 extends over 16 amino acids. The ends were cut back, 4 bases at V and 5 bases at J, with 20 bases in the middle. From germline, CDR1 is MNHEY and CDR2 SMNVEV (reference sequence). CDR3: CASSSYPGAPGYGYTF. CDR3 coding DNA: TGTGCCAGCAGTTCCTATCCAGGGGCCCCCGGGTATGGCTACACCTTC.

The chain couples TRBV13 to TRBJ2-1, with 8 bases identical to TRBD1. The J segment lost 1 base and the V segment lost 5 bases, leaving 4 bases of the junction unmatched. This CDR3 spans 15 amino acids. The V gene's germline CDR1 is PRHDT and CDR2 FYEKMQ (reference sequence). The CDR3 sequence is CASSTDRGSYNEQFF. CDR3 nucleotides: TGTGCCAGCAGCACAGACAGGGGATCCTACAATGAGCAGTTCTTC.